The clone carrying this TCR beta chain was picked up a small number of times. TCRdb passed the RT-PCR reads through MiXCR, listing each CDR3 protein once. This sample has some 150,000 distinct CDR3 sequences; approximately 35% occur once, and the top ten carry 50% to 65%. This specimen belongs to a study of patients and donors after allogeneic stem cell transplantation. The CDR3 consists of 16 residues. V shed 7 bases, J shed 7 bases, and the junction held 16 bases outside the gene matches. Germline V gene lookup returns CDR1 MGHRA and CDR2 YSYEKL. The chain links TRBV4-1 to TRBJ1-5; TRBD1 aligns across 7 bases. The clonotype was recovered from a human donor who was either an allogeneic HSCT recipient or a stem cell or donor lymphocyte infusion donor (not recorded which). It is not recorded whose cells these are; they may come from a transplant donor. Specimen: blood, either unsorted or a sorted T cell fraction (not recorded which). CDR3 DNA sequence: TGCGCCAGCACTCGTACAGGGGTGCCTCAAGTACAGCCCCAGCATTTT. This sequence encodes CASTRTGVPQVQPQHF.